This passage covers 20 T cell receptor beta chains from one sample sequenced in a study of T cells in Graves' hyperthyroidism and ophthalmopathy. Using RNA transcripts as the source, TCR beta CDR3 regions were amplified. TCR CDR3 underwent first-round RT-PCR with the HTBI primer set. TCRdb used MiXCR to reprocess the multiplex PCR reads, holding one entry per CDR3 protein. The sample lists some 770,000 distinct CDR3 sequences, about 16% seen once, with roughly 8% in the top ten. Specimen: blood. These receptors were taken from a man between 18 and 29 years old with Graves' hyperthyroidism.

J is TRBJ2-7 and V is TRBV30, with D hard to call. Germline V gene sequence: CDR1 GTSNPN, CDR2 SVGIG (reference sequence). V lost 2 bases and J lost 3, with 8 bases in between. The CDR3 has 12 amino acids. CDR3 sequence (DNA): TGTGCCTGGAGTACGTCTAACTACGAGCAGTACTTC. This gives the protein CAWSTSNYEQYF. Variable domain in full (rest from reference TRBV30 and TRBJ2-7): SQTIHQWPATLVQPVGSPLSLECTVEGTSNPNLYWYRQAAGRGLQLLFYSVGIGQISSEVPQNLSASRPQDRQFILSSKKLLLSDSGFYLCAWSTSNYEQYFGPGTRLTVT.

The table lists this clonotype with many counts. The chain couples TRBV28 to TRBJ2-3; 10 nucleotides align to TRBD2. The J segment lost 3 bases and the V segment lost 1 base, leaving 1 base of the junction unmatched. Germline CDR1 MDHEN, CDR2 SYDVKM. The CDR3 contains 15 residues. DNA of the CDR3: TGTGCCAGCAGTTTATTACTAGCGGGAACAGATACGCAGTATTTT. Its translation is CASSLLLAGTDTQYF.

Remarks on this clonotype: This may be a read error, as it is one base from a much larger clone. The chain couples TRBV2 to TRBJ2-3; tentative D call: TRBD1 (6 bases). The J call may be faulty, since TRBJ1-5 better matches the DNA end. The CDR3 extends over 14 amino acids. Germline V gene lookup returns CDR1 SNHLY and CDR2 FYNNEI. The CDR3 region is CASRDRDNTDTQHF. The CDR3 coding sequence is TGTGCCAGCAGGGACCGGGACAACACAGATACGCAGCATTTT.

V is TRBV24-1 and J is TRBJ2-3, with TRBD2 identical over 7 bases. The CDR3 has 16 residues. Trimming took 3 bases from V and 3 from J; bases not matched to a gene: 8. Germline CDR1 KGHDR, CDR2 SFDVKD. The CDR3 DNA reads TGTGCCACCAGTGATCACCGGGAGGAGGGGACAGATACGCAGTATTTT. This gives the protein CATSDHREEGTDTQYF.

This clonotype occurred a few times. The genes are TRBV6-1 and TRBJ1-6; TRBD1 matches 7 bases. The CDR3 sequence is 15 residues long. Germline V gene lookup returns CDR1 MNHNS and CDR2 SASEGT. J lost 6 bases, V lost 5 bases, and 7 bases had no gene match. CDR3 sequence reads: CASSSGTASNSPLHF. CDR3 DNA sequence: TGTGCCAGCAGTTCTGGGACAGCTTCTAATTCACCCCTCCACTTT.

This clonotype was observed a handful of times. This chain uses TRBV3-1 with TRBJ2-2, with 12 bases that match TRBD2. CDR3 length: 16 amino acids. Losses at the gene ends were 4 bases for V and 6 bases for J; bases not matched to a gene: 6. CDR1 LGHDT and CDR2 YNNKEL come from the germline V gene (reference sequence). Written as DNA, the CDR3 is TGTGCCAGCAGCCGACTAGCGGGAGAGTACCCCGGGGAGCTGTTTTTT. Its translation is CASSRLAGEYPGELFF.

This clonotype was recorded a few times. V is TRBV12-3 or TRBV12-4 and J is TRBJ2-3; the D gene is possibly TRBD2 (5 bases). The CDR3 has 15 residues. The ends were cut back, 1 base at V and 4 bases at J, with 12 bases in the middle. CDR3 region: CASSLEIGGADTQYF. CDR3 DNA: TGTGCCAGCAGTTTAGAAATAGGAGGTGCAGATACGCAGTATTTT.

The CDR3 sequence is CASNQGTQETQYF. CDR3 sequence (DNA): TGTGCCAGCAACCAGGGAACACAAGAGACCCAGTACTTC. This chain uses TRBV28 with TRBJ2-5; D perhaps matches TRBD1 (5 bases). The CDR3 totals 13 residues. Germline V gene sequence: CDR1 MDHEN, CDR2 SYDVKM. Between the trimmed V and J ends, which lost 7 bases and 2 bases, there was a span of 11 bases.

This clonotype was observed at least ten times. The J gene is TRBJ1-1, the V gene TRBV10-2; TRBD1 is a possible D gene (5 bases). Germline CDR1 is WSHSY and CDR2 is SAAADI. CDR3 length: 14 residues. The V and J ends lost 2 bases and 4 bases respectively, with 11 bases between them. The CDR3 sequence: CASSEPGLGTEAFF. The CDR3 nucleotides read TGCGCCAGCAGTGAGCCGGGGCTGGGCACTGAAGCTTTCTTT.

This clonotype was detected ten times or more. The chain combines TRBV27 with TRBJ2-4; either TRBD1 or TRBD2 may supply D (5 bases each). The CDR3 totals 15 residues. The ends were cut back, 3 bases at V and 0 bases at J, with 9 bases in the middle. Germline CDR1 MNHEY, CDR2 SMNVEV (reference sequence). Here the CDR3 reads CASSFGTLAKNIQYF. CDR3 in DNA: TGTGCCAGCAGTTTCGGGACCCTAGCCAAAAACATTCAGTACTTC.

The chain carries TRBV4-3 and TRBJ1-6; D remains ambiguous. Germline values: CDR1 LGHNA, CDR2 YSLEER. V lost 4 bases, J lost 8 bases, and 15 bases lay in between. This CDR3 is built from 15 residues. CDR3 residues: CASSPRPRIDSPLHF. CDR3 sequence (DNA): TGCGCCAGCAGCCCGCGACCCCGAATAGATTCACCCCTCCACTTT.

This clonotype was detected many times. The chain has TRBV28 and TRBJ2-7; D uncertain. Germline V gives CDR1 MDHEN, CDR2 SYDVKM. The V gene lost 3 bases and the J gene lost 6 bases, with 18 bases spanning the gap. CDR3 length: 15 residues. Written as DNA, the CDR3 is TGTGCCAGCAGTTTTGGCCTCTACGATCGGCTCGAGCAGTACTTC. This encodes CASSFGLYDRLEQYF.

About this clonotype itself: A much larger clone lies one base from this, so it may be a read error. This chain uses TRBV28 with TRBJ2-2; 7 bases line up with TRBD1. V was clipped by 2 bases and J by 7 bases; unmatched bases: 7. CDR3 length: 15 amino acids. Germline-derived CDR1 and CDR2 are MDHEN and SYDVKM. The CDR3 protein is CASSLPQGECGELFF. Written as DNA, the CDR3 is TGTGCCAGCAGTTTACCTCAGGGGGAATGCGGGGAGCTGTTTTTT.

In this sample, this clonotype turned up a few times. The chain recombines TRBV11-3 with TRBJ2-5; the match to TRBD2 covers 8 bases. Germline V gives CDR1 SGHNT, CDR2 YENEEA. The V gene end was trimmed by 1 base and the J gene end by 3 bases; junction bases not matched to a gene: 7. This CDR3 region has 16 residues. This chain's CDR3 is CASSLGAGVIEETQYF. The CDR3 region has the DNA TGTGCCAGCAGCTTAGGAGCGGGAGTCATAGAAGAGACCCAGTACTTC.

This clonotype showed up many times. The chain couples TRBV28 to TRBJ2-1; TRBD2 agrees at 10 bases. This CDR3 has 17 amino acids. Germline CDR1 MDHEN, CDR2 SYDVKM. Losses at the gene ends were 4 bases for V and 4 bases for J; bases not matched to a gene: 10. The CDR3 DNA is TGTGCCAGCAGTTCCACTACCTTAGCGGGAGGTTACAATGAGCAGTTCTTC. It translates to CASSSTTLAGGYNEQFF.

This clonotype was picked up many times. This sequence joins TRBV12-3 or TRBV12-4 and TRBJ2-3, with TRBD2 matching over 11 bases. Trimming removed 7 bases from V and 4 bases from J; junction bases left unmatched: 7. The CDR3 length is 15 residues. CDR3 DNA sequence: TGTGCCAGCAAGCGACTAGCGGGAATCCCAGATACGCAGTATTTT. This codes for CASKRLAGIPDTQYF.

This clonotype was seen many times. Germline is not matched at one junction end, which may reflect a read error. This chain uses TRBV5-1 with TRBJ2-7; D assignment may be TRBD1 or TRBD2 (5 bases each). Looked up from germline, CDR1 is SGHRS and CDR2 is YFSETQ. The CDR3 loop spans 14 amino acids. CDR3 DNA sequence: TGTGCCAGCAGCTTAGGGACGGTTACCTACGAGCAGTACTTC. Translation: CASSLGTVTYEQYF.

This clonotype was found a few times. This chain connects TRBV5-5 to TRBJ1-4; no firm D call. The CDR3 totals 14 residues. Germline V gene sequence: CDR1 SGHKS, CDR2 YYEKEE (reference sequence). V lost 7 bases and J 0 bases, leaving 10 bases between the germline ends. CDR3 in amino acids: CASGSHPTNEKLFF. CDR3 DNA: TGTGCCAGCGGCTCACACCCAACTAATGAAAAACTGTTTTTT.

This clonotype showed up many times. The chain couples TRBV24-1 to TRBJ2-2; D gene unclear. The germline V gene has CDR1 KGHDR and CDR2 SFDVKD. Trimming cost V 2 bases and J 1 base, with 19 bases left between them. The CDR3 has 19 amino acids. Here the CDR3 DNA reads TGTGCCACCAGTGATTCGGACGGCTCGGCTCTCCAGAACACCGGGGAGCTGTTTTTT. Residues: CATSDSDGSALQNTGELFF.

The chain uses TRBV6-1 and TRBJ1-1; tentatively, D is TRBD1 (6 bases). V was cut by 6 bases and J by 5 bases, with 16 bases left in between. There are 14 residues in the CDR3. Germline V CDR1 and CDR2: MNHNS, SASEGT. DNA of the CDR3: TGTGCCAGCAGCTCCGGGACACCGAAAACTGAAGCTTTCTTT. Its translation: CASSSGTPKTEAFF.